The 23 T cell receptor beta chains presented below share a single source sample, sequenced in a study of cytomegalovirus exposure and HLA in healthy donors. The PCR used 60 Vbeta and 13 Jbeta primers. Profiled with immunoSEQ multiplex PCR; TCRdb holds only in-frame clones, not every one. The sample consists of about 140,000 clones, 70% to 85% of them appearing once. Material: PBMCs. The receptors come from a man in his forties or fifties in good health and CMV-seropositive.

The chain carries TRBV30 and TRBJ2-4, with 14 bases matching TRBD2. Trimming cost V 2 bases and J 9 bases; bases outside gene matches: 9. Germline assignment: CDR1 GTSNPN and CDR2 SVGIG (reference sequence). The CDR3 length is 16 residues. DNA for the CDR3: TGTGCCTGGAGTTTAGCGAGGACTAGCGGGAGGTCCATTCAGTACTTC. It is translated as CAWSLARTSGRSIQYF.

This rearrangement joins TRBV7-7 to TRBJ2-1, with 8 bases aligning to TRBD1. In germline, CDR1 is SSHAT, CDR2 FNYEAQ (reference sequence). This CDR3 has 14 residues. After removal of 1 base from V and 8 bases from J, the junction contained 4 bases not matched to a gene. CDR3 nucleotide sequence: TGTGCCAGCAGCTTAGGGACAGGGCTCGATGAGCAGTTCTTC. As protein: CASSLGTGLDEQFF. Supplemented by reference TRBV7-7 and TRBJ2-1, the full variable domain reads GAGVSQSPRYKVTKRGQDVTLRCDPISSHATLYWYQQALGQGPEFLTYFNYEAQPDKSGLPSDRFSAERPEGSISTLTIQRTEQRDSAMYRCASSLGTGLDEQFFGPGTRLTVL.

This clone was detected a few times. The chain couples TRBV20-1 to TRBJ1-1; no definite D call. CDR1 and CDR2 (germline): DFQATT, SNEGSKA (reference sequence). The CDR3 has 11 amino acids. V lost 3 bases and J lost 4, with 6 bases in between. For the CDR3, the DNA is TGCAGTGCTAGTCCGGTCACTGAAGCTTTCTTT. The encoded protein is CSASPVTEAFF.

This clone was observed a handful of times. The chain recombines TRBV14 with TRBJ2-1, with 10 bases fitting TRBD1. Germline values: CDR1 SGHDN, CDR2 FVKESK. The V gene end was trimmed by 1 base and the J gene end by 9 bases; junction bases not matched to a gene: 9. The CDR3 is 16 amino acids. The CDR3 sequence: CASSQVFGTGVFEQFF. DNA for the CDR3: TGTGCCAGCAGCCAAGTTTTTGGGACAGGGGTATTTGAGCAGTTCTTC.

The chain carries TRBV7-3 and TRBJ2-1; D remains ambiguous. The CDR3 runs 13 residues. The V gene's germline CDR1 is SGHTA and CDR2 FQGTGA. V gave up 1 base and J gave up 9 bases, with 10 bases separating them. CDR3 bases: TGTGCCAGCAGCTTAATTTGGGCAAGTGAGCAGTTCTTC. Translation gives CASSLIWASEQFF.

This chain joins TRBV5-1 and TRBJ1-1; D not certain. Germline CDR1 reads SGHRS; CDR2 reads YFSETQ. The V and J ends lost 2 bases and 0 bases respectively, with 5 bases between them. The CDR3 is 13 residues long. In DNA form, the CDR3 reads TGCGCCAGCAGCTTCGGTATGAACACTGAAGCTTTCTTT. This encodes CASSFGMNTEAFF.

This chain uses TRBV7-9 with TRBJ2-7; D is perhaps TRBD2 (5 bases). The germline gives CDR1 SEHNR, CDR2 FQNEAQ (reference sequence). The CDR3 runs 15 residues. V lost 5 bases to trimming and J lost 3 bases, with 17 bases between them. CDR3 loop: CASSHIVWGDYEQYF. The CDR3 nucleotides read TGTGCCAGCAGCCATATCGTTTGGGGAGACTACGAGCAGTACTTC.

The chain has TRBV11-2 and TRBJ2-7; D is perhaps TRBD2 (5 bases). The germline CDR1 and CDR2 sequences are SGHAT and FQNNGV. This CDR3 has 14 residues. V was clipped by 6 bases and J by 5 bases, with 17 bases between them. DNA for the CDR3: TGTGCCAGCAGGCGGGCGGCGGTGATAGACGAGCAGTACTTC. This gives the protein CASRRAAVIDEQYF.

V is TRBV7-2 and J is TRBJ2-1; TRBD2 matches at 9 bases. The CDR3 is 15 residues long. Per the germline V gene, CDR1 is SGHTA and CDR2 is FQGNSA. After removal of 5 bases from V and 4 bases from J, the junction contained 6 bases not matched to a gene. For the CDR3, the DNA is TGTGCCAGCAGCAATAGCGGGGGCCCGTACAATGAGCAGTTCTTC. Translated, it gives CASSNSGGPYNEQFF.

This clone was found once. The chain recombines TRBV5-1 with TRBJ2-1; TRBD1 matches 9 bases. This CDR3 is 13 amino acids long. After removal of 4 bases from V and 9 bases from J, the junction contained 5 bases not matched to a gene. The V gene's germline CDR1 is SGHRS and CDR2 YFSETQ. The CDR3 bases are TGCGCCAGCAGCAAAGGACAGGGGACTGAGCAGTTCTTC. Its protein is CASSKGQGTEQFF. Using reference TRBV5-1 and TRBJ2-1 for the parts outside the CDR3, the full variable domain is KAGVTQTPRYLIKTRGQQVTLSCSPISGHRSVSWYQQTPGQGLQFLFEYFSETQRNKGNFPGRFSGRQFSNSRSEMNVSTLELGDSALYLCASSKGQGTEQFFGPGTRLTVL.

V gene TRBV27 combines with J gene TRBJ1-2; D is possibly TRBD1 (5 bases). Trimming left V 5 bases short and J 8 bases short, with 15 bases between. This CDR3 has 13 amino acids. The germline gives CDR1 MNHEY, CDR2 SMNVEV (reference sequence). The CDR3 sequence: CASSPRRGKGYTF. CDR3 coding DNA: TGTGCCAGCAGTCCTAGAAGGGGTAAAGGCTACACCTTC.

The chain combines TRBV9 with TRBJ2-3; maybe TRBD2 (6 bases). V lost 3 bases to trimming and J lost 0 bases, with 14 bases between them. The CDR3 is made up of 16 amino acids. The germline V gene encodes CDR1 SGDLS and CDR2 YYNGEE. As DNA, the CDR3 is TGTGCCAGCAGCGCCGGGGGAGTCCTGAGCACAGATACGCAGTATTTT. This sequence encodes CASSAGGVLSTDTQYF.

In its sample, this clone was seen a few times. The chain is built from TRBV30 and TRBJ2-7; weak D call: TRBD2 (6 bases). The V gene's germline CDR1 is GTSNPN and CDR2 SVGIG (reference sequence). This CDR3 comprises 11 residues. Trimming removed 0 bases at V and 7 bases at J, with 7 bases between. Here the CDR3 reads CAWSVGGEQYF. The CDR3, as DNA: TGTGCCTGGAGTGTAGGAGGGGAGCAGTACTTC.

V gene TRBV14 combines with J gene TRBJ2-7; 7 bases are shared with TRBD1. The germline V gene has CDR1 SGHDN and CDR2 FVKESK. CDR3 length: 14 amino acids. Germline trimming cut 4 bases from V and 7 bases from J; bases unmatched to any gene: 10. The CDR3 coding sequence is TGTGCCAGCAGCCCCTCCAGGGGGAAGAGGGAGCAGTACTTC. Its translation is CASSPSRGKREQYF.

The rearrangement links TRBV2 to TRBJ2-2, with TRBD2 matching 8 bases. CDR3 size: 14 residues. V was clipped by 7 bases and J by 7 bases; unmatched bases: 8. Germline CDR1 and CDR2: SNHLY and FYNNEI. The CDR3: CASKSSGVLGELFF. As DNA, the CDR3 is TGTGCCAGCAAGAGTAGCGGGGTTCTCGGGGAGCTGTTTTTT. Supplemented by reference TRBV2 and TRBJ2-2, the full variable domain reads EPEVTQTPSHQVTQMGQEVILRCVPISNHLYFYWYRQILGQKVEFLVSFYNNEISEKSEIFDDQFSVERPDGSNFTLKIRSTKLEDSAMYFCASKSSGVLGELFFGEGSRLTVL.

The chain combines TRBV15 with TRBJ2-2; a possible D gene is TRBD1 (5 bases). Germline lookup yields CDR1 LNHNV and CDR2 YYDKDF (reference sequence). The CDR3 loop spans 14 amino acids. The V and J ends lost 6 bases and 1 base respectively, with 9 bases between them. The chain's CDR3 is CATRKTENTGELFF. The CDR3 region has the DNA TGTGCCACCAGGAAGACAGAGAACACCGGGGAGCTGTTTTTT.

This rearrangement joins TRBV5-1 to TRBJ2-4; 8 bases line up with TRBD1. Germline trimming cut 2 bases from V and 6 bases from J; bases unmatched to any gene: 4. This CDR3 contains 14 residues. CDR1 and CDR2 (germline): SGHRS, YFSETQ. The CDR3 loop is CASSFETGGNIQYF. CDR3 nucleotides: TGCGCCAGCAGCTTCGAAACAGGGGGAAACATTCAGTACTTC.

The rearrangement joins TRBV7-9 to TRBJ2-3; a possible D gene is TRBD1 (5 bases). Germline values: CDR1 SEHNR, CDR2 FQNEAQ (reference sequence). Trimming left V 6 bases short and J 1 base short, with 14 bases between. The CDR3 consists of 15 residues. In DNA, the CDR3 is TGTGCCAGCAGTATACCCAGGGAACGCACAGATACGCAGTATTTT. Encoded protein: CASSIPRERTDTQYF.

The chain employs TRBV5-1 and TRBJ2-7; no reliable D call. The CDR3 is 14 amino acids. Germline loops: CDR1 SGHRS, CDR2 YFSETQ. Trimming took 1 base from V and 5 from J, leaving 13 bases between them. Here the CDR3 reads CASSLLPGGDEQYF. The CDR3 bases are TGCGCCAGCAGCTTGCTCCCGGGTGGCGACGAGCAGTACTTC.

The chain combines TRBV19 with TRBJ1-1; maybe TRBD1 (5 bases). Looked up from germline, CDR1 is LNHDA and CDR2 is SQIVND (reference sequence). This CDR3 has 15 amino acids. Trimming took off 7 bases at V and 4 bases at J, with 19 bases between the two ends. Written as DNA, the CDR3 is TGTGCCAGTACCCCTACGGTGGGGCAGGGCACTGAAGCTTTCTTT. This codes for CASTPTVGQGTEAFF.

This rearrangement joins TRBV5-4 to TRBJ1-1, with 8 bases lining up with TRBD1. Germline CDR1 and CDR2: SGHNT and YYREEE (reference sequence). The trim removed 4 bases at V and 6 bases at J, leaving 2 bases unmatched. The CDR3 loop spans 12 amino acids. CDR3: CASSPGGPEAFF. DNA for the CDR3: TGTGCCAGCAGCCCAGGGGGCCCTGAAGCTTTCTTT.

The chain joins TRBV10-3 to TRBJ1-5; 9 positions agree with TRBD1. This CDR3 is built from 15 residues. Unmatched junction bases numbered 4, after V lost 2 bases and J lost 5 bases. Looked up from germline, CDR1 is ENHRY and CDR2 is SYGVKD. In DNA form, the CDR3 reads TGTGCCATCAGTGAGGGACAGGGGAGCTATCAGCCCCAGCATTTT. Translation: CAISEGQGSYQPQHF.

CDR3 amino acids: CAWSLTGAGDSPLHF. The CDR3 DNA is TGTGCCTGGAGCCTAACAGGGGCAGGTGATTCACCCCTCCACTTT. The chain employs TRBV30 and TRBJ1-6; 7 bases fit TRBD1. The CDR3 runs to 15 residues. V was pared by 3 bases and J by 8 bases, with 10 bases of the junction left unmatched. Germline assignment: CDR1 GTSNPN and CDR2 SVGIG (reference sequence).